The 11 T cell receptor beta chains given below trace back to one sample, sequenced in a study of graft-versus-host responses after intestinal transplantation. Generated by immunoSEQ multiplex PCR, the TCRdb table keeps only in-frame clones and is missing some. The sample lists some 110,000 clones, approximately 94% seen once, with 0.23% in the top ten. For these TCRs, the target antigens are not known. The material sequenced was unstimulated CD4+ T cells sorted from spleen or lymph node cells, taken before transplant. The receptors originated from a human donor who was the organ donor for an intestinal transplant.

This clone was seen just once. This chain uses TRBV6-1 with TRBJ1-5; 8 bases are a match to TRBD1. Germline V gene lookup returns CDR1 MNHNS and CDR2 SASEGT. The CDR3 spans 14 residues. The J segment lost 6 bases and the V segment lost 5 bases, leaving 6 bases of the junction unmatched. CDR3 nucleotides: TGTGCCAGCAGTTATCAGGGGGCTGGTCAGCCCCAGCATTTT. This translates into CASSYQGAGQPQHF.

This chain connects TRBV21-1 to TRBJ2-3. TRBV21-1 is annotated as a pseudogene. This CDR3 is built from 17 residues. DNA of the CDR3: TGTGCCAGCAGCCCCCTAGCGGGACAGGGTTGCACAGATACGCAGTATTTT. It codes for CASSPLAGQGCTDTQYF.

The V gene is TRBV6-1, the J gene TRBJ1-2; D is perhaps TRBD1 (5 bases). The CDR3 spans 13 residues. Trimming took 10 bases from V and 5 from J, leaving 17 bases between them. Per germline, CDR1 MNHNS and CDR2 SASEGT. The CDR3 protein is CATSGPSSYGYTF. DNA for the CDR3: TGTGCCACATCAGGGCCCTCGTCGTATGGCTACACCTTC.

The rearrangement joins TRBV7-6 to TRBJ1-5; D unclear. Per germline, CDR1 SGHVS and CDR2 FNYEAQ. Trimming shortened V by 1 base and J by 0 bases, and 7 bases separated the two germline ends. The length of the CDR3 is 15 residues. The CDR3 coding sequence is TGTGCCAGCAGCTTAGGGGGAGATAGCAATCAGCCCCAGCATTTT. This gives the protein CASSLGGDSNQPQHF.

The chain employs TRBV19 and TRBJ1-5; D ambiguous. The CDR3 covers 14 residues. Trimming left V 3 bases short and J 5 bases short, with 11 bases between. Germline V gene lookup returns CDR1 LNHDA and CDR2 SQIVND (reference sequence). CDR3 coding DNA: TGTGCCAGTAGTATGAGGGCAAGTGATCAGCCCCAGCATTTT. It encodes CASSMRASDQPQHF. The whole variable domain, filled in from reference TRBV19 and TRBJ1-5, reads DGGITQSPKYLFRKEGQNVTLSCEQNLNHDAMYWYRQDPGQGLRLIYYSQIVNDFQKGDIAEGYSVSREKKESFPLTVTSAQKNPTAFYLCASSMRASDQPQHFGDGTRLSIL.

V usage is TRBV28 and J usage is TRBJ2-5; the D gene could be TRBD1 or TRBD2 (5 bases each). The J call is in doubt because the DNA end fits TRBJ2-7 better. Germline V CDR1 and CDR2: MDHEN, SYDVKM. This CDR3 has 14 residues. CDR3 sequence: CASSEGPLGHEQYF. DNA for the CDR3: TGTGCCAGCAGTGAGGGGCCCCTGGGCCACGAGCAGTACTTC.

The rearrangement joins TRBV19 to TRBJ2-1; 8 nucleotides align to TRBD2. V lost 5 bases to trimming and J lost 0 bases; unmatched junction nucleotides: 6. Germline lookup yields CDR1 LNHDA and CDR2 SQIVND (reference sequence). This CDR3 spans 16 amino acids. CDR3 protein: CASSLAGYHSYNEQFF. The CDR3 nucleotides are TGTGCCAGTAGTTTAGCGGGATACCACTCCTACAATGAGCAGTTCTTC.

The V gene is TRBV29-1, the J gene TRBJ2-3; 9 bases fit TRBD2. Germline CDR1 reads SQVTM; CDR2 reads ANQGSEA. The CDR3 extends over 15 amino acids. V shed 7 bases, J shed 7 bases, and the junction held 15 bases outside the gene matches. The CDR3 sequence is CSAEGLAGLTYTQYF. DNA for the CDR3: TGCAGCGCCGAGGGGCTAGCGGGGCTCACGTATACGCAGTATTTT.

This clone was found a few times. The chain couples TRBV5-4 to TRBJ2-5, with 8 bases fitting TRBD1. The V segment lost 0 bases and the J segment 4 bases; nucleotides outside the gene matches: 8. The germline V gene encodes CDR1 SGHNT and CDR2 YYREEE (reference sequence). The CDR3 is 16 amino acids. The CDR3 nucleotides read TGTGCCAGCAGCTTGGGGCAGGGGGCTTTGGGAGAGACCCAGTACTTC. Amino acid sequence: CASSLGQGALGETQYF.

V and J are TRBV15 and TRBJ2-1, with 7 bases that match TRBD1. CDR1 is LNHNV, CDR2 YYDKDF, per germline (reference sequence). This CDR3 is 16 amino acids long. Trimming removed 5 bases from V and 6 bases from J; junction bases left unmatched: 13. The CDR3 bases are TGTGCCACCAGCTCCCGGGACAGTGCCGACCCCAATGAGCAGTTCTTC. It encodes CATSSRDSADPNEQFF.

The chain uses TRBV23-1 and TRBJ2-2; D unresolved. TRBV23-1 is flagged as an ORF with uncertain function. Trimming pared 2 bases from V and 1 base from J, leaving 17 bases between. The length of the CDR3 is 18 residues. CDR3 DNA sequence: TGCGCCAGCAGTCAACCTCCTTCCGCAGGCCAGAACACCGGGGAGCTGTTTTTT. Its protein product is CASSQPPSAGQNTGELFF.